This T cell receptor (beta chain) is from a study of blood T cell repertoires in COVID-19. Study details: Spain, Italy and the United States supplied samples that represented acute and convalescent COVID-19. PBMCs, B-cell-depleted T cells, or T cells were the source of the cDNA or gDNA that made up the material.

This clone was found once. As handled by the study authors: Estimation of nucleated cell counts relied on the amplification of reference gene primers. TCRdb's table, derived via immunoSEQ multiplex PCR, lists solely in-frame clones and lacks some. For V, J and clone size, that table is used; D and trimming come from the DNA. There are more than 100,000 clones in the sample; approximately 87% occur only once, and about 2.5% lies in the top ten. After removal of 2 bases from V and 0 bases from J, the junction contained 6 bases not matched to a gene. CDR3 size: 16 residues. CDR1 and CDR2 from the germline V gene are KGHSH and LQKENI.

Specimen: peripheral blood. The receptor comes from a man aged 50 or older with active COVID-19. The V gene is TRBV18, the J gene TRBJ1-1; 7 bases fit TRBD1. The CDR3 reads CASSPYRQGMNTEAFF. DNA for the CDR3: TGTGCCAGCTCACCATACAGACAGGGTATGAACACTGAAGCTTTCTTT.